The 2 T cell receptor beta chains in this list originate from one sample, sequenced in a study of blood T cells in healthy people across ages. A sample-barcoded 5' primer and a J-beta primer mix were used in a second PCR of about 7 to 12 cycles. TCRdb fed the 5' RACE reads into MiXCR, producing one record per CDR3 protein. This table holds about 900,000 distinct CDR3 sequences, 60% to 80% found once. The sequencing sample was made of blood. These receptor sequences come from a man aged 25-45 years in good health.

The rearrangement uses TRBV3-1 and TRBJ2-3; TRBD2 matches 9 bases. CDR3 length: 17 amino acids. Trimming at V came to 0 bases and at J to 2 bases, leaving 6 bases not matched to a gene. Per the germline V gene, CDR1 is LGHDT and CDR2 is YNNKEL (reference sequence). The CDR3 DNA sequence: TGTGCCAGCAGCCAAGATCTGGCGGGGGGGATCACAGATACGCAGTATTTT. Translated: CASSQDLAGGITDTQYF.

This clonotype has more than one count but fewer than ten. The rearrangement joins TRBV6-6 to TRBJ2-1; tentative D call: TRBD2 (6 bases). This CDR3 is built from 16 residues. In germline, CDR1 is MNHNY, CDR2 SVGAGI (reference sequence). The V end lost 0 bases, the J end lost 3 bases, and 12 bases lay between the germline ends. This CDR3 reads CASSYSARGYYNEQFF. CDR3 bases: TGTGCCAGCAGTTACTCCGCCCGGGGGTACTACAATGAGCAGTTCTTC.